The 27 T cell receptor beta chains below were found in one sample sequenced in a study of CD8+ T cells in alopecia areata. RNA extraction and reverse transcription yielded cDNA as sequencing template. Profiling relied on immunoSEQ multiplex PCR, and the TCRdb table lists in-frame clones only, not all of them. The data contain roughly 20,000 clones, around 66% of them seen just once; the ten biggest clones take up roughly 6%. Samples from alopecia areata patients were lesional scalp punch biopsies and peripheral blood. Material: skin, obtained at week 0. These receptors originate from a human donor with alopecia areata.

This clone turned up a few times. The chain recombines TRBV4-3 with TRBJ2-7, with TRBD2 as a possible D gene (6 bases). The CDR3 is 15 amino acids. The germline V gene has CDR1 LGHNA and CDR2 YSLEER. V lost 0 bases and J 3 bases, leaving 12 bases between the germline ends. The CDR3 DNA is TGCGCCAGCAGCCAAGATTGGATAGCGGACTACGAGCAGTACTTC. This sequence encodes CASSQDWIADYEQYF.

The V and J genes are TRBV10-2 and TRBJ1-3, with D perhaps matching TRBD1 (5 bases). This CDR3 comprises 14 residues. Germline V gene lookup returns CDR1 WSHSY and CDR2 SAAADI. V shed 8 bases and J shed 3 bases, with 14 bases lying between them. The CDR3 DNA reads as TGCGCCAGCGGGAGGGGCCGGGATGGAAACACCATATATTTT. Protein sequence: CASGRGRDGNTIYF.

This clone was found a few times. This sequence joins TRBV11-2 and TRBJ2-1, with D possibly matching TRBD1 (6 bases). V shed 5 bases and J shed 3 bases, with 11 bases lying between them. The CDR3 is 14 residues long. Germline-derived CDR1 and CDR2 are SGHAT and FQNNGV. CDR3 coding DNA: TGTGCCAGCAGCACCGGGACAAGCTACAATGAGCAGTTCTTC. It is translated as CASSTGTSYNEQFF.

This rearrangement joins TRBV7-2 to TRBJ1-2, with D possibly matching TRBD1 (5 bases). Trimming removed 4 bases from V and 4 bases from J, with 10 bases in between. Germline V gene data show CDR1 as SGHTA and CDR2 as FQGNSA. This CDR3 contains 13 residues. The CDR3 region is CASSSGTVYGYTF. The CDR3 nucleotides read TGTGCCAGCAGCTCCGGGACCGTCTATGGCTACACCTTC.

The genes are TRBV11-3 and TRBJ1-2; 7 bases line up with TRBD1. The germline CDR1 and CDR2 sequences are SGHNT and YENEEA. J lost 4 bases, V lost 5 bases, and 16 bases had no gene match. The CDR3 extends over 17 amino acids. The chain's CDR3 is CASSNLDSTGSIYGYTF. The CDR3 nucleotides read TGTGCCAGCAGCAACCTCGACTCGACAGGGTCTATCTATGGCTACACCTTC.

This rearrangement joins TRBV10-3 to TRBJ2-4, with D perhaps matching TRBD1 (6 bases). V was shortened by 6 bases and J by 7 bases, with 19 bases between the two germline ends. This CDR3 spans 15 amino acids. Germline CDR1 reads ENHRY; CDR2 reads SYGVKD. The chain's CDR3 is CAISETTGWGNIQYF. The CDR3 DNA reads TGTGCCATCAGCGAAACGACAGGCTGGGGGAACATTCAGTACTTC.

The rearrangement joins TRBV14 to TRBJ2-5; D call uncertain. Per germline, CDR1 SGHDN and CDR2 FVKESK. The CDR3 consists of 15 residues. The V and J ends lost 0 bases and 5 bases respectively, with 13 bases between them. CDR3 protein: CASSQELGLRETQYF. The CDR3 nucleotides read TGTGCCAGCAGCCAAGAGCTGGGGTTGCGGGAGACCCAGTACTTC.

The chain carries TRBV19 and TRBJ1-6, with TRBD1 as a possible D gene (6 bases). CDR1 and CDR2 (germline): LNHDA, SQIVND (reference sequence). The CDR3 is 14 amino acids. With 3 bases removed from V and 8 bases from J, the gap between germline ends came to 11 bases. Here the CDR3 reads CASSMVRGDSPLHF. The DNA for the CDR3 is TGTGCCAGTAGTATGGTCAGGGGAGATTCACCCCTCCACTTT.

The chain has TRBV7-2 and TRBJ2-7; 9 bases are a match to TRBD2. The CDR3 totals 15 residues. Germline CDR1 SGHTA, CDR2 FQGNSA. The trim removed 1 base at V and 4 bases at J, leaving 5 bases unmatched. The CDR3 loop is CASSLVASGAYEQYF. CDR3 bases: TGTGCCAGCAGCTTAGTAGCTAGCGGGGCTTACGAGCAGTACTTC.

This chain's CDR3 is CASTRYWTSGGTEQYF. The CDR3 nucleotides are TGTGCCAGCACTCGATACTGGACTAGCGGGGGGACCGAGCAGTACTTC. The rearrangement links TRBV5-5 to TRBJ2-7; 14 bases are a match to TRBD2. The CDR3 is 16 amino acids. With 6 bases clipped from V and 6 bases from J, the junction kept 11 bases outside the gene matches. Germline V gives CDR1 SGHKS, CDR2 YYEKEE (reference sequence).

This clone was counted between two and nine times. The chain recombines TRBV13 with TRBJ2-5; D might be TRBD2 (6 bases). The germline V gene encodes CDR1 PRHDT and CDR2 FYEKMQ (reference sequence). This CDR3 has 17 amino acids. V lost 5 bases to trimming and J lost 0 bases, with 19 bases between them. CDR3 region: CASSIGTAVLYQETQYF. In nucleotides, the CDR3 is TGTGCCAGCAGCATCGGGACTGCAGTACTGTACCAAGAGACCCAGTACTTC. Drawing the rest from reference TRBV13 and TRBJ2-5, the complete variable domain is AAGVIQSPRHLIKEKRETATLKCYPIPRHDTVYWYQQGPGQDPQFLISFYEKMQSDKGSIPDRFSAQQFSDYHSELNMSSLELGDSALYFCASSIGTAVLYQETQYFGPGTRLLVL.

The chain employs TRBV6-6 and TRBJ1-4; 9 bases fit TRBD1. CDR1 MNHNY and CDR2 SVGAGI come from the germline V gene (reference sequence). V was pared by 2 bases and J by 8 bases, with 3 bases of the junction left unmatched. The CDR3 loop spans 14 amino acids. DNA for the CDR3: TGTGCCAGCAGTTACACAGGGGGCCGGGAAAAACTGTTTTTT. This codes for CASSYTGGREKLFF.

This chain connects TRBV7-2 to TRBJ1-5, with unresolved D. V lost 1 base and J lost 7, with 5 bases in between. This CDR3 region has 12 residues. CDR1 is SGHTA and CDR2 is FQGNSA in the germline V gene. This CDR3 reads CASSLDWQPQHF. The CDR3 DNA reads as TGTGCCAGCAGCTTAGATTGGCAGCCCCAGCATTTT.

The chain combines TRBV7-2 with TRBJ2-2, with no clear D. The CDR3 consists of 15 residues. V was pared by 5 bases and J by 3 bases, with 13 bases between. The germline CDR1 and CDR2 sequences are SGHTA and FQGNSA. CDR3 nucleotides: TGTGCCAGCAGCCCCCAGGTCTGGGACACCGGGGAGCTGTTTTTT. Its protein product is CASSPQVWDTGELFF.

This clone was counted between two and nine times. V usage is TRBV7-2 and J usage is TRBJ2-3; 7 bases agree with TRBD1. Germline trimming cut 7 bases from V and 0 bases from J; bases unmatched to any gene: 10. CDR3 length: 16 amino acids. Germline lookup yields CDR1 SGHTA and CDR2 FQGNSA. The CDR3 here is CASTYDRVSSTDTQYF. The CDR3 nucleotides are TGTGCCAGCACCTACGACAGGGTCTCTAGCACAGATACGCAGTATTTT.

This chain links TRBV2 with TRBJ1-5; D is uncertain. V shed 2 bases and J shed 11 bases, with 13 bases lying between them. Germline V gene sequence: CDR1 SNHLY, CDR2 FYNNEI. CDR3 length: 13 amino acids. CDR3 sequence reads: CASSERGIGAQHF. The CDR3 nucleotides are TGTGCCAGCAGTGAACGGGGAATTGGGGCCCAGCATTTT.

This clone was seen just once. The DNA of the CDR3 is TGTGCCAGCAGTTTCACTACGACCGGGAATGAGCAGTTCTTC. It specifies CASSFTTTGNEQFF. This chain connects TRBV6-5 to TRBJ2-1; D call uncertain. In germline, CDR1 is MNHEY, CDR2 SVGAGI. This CDR3 has 14 residues. Between the trimmed V and J ends, which lost 4 bases and 7 bases, there was a span of 14 bases.

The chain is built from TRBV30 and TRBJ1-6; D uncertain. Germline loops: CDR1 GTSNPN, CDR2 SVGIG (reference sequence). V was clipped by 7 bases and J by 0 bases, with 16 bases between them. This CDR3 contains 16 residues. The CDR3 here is CASGRAGRSYNSPLHF. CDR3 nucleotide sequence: TGTGCCTCCGGGAGGGCAGGTCGCTCCTATAATTCACCCCTCCACTTT.

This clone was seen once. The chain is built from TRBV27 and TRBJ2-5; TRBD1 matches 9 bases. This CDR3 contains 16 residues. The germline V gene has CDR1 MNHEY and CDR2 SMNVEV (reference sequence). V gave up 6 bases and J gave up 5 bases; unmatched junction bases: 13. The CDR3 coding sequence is TGTGCCAGCAGCCCCGGATGGGACAGGGAATATGAGACCCAGTACTTC. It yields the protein CASSPGWDREYETQYF.

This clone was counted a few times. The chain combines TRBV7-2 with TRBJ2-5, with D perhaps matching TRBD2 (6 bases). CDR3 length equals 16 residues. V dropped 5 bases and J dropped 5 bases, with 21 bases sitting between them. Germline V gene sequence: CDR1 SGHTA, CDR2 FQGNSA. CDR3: CASSTTTGTGGETQYF. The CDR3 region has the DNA TGTGCCAGCAGCACCACCACCGGGACTGGAGGGGAGACCCAGTACTTC.

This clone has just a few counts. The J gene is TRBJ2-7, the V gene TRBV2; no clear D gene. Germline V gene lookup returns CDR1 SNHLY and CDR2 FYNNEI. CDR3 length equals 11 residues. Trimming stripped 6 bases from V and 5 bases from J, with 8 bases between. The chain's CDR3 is CASRVADEQYF. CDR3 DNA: TGTGCCAGCAGGGTGGCAGACGAGCAGTACTTC.

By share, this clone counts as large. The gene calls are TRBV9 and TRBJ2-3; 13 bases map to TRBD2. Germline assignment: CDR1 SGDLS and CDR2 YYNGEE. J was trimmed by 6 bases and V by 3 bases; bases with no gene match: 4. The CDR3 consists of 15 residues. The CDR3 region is CASSGTSGGADTQYF. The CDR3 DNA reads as TGTGCCAGCAGCGGGACTAGCGGGGGTGCGGATACGCAGTATTTT.

The CDR3 loop reads CSVEGLAGGINEQFF. The CDR3 DNA reads TGCAGCGTTGAAGGACTAGCGGGGGGGATAAATGAGCAGTTCTTC. The chain carries TRBV29-1 and TRBJ2-1; 14 bases align to TRBD2. V dropped 1 base and J dropped 7; count of bases not matched to a gene: 3. This CDR3 spans 15 amino acids. Germline CDR1 reads SQVTM; CDR2 reads ANQGSEA.

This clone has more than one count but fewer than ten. The CDR3 DNA is TGTGCCAGCAGCCCCCCAGGGACCACTGAAGCTTTCTTT. This gives the protein CASSPPGTTEAFF. V gene TRBV7-6 combines with J gene TRBJ1-1, with D possibly matching TRBD1 (5 bases). Per germline, CDR1 SGHVS and CDR2 FNYEAQ. The CDR3 extends over 13 amino acids. V lost 5 bases to trimming and J lost 4 bases, with 11 bases between them.

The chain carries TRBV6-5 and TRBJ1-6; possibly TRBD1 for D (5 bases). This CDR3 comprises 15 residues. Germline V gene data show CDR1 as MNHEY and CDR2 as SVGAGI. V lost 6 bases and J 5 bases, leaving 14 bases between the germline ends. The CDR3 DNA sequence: TGTGCCAGCAGCCCTCTAGGGGATAATAATTCACCCCTCCACTTT. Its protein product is CASSPLGDNNSPLHF.

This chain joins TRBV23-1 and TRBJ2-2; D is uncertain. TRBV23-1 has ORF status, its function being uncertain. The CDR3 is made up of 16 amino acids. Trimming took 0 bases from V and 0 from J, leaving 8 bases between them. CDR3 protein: CASSQSGPPNTGELFF. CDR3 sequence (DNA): TGCGCCAGCAGTCAATCCGGCCCTCCGAACACCGGGGAGCTGTTTTTT.

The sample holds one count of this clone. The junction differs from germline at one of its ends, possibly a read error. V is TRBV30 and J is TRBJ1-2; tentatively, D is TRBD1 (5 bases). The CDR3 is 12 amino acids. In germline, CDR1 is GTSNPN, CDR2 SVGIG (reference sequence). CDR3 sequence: CAWNRDCNGYTF. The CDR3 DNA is TGCGCCTGGAACCGGGACTGCAATGGCTACACCTTC.